This TCR beta chain was sequenced in a study of beta chain features in type 1 diabetes. Study-level information: All samples yielded some 100,000,000 examined sorted cells.

Markers CD45RO/CCR7/CD25/CD127/CD95/CD27 served to sort CD4+ naive, central memory, regulatory and stem cell-like memory cells. Study outcomes and limitations: Patients' naive, central memory and regulatory TCRB repertoires appeared more alike than those of healthy donors.

Looked up from germline, CDR1 is KGHSH and CDR2 is LQKENI. This CDR3 contains 14 residues. V was shortened by 3 bases and J by 3 bases, with 12 bases between the two germline ends. About this clone: Antigen specificity is unknown.

Investigators reverse transcribed all isolated RNA, so they sequenced expressed TCRB transcripts. TCRdb's copy holds only in-frame clones and misses some; the assay was immunoSEQ multiplex PCR. Counted here are 350,000 to 450,000 clones, about 15% occurring once; the ten biggest clones make up roughly 0.04%. The source material was naive CD4+ T cells from blood. This receptor was obtained from a man aged 25 to 40 in good health. V usage is TRBV18 and J usage is TRBJ2-7, with D perhaps assigned TRBD1 or TRBD2 (5 bases each). The CDR3: CASSPKYGGYEQYF. CDR3 in DNA: TGTGCCAGCTCACCGAAATATGGGGGCTACGAGCAGTACTTC.